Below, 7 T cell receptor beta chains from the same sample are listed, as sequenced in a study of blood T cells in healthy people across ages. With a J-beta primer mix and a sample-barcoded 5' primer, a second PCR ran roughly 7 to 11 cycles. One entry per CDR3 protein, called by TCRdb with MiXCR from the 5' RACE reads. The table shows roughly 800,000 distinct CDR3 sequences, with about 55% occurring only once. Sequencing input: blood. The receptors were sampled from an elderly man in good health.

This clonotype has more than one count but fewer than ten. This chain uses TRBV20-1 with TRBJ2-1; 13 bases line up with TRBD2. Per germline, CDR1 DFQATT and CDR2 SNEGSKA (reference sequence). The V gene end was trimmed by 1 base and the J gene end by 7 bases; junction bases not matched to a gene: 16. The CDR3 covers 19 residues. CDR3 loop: CSARVRLAGGPNQGNEQFF. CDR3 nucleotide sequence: TGCAGTGCTAGAGTCCGACTAGCGGGAGGCCCTAACCAGGGAAATGAGCAGTTCTTC.

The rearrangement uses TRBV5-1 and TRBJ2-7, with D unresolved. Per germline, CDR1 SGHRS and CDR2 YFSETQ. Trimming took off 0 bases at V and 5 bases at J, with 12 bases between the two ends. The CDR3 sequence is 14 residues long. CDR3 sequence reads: CASSLVVGLDEQYF. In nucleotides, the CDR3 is TGCGCCAGCAGCTTGGTTGTAGGGCTTGACGAGCAGTACTTC. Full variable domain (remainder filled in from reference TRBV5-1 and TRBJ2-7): KAGVTQTPRYLIKTRGQQVTLSCSPISGHRSVSWYQQTPGQGLQFLFEYFSETQRNKGNFPGRFSGRQFSNSRSEMNVSTLELGDSALYLCASSLVVGLDEQYFGPGTRLTVT.

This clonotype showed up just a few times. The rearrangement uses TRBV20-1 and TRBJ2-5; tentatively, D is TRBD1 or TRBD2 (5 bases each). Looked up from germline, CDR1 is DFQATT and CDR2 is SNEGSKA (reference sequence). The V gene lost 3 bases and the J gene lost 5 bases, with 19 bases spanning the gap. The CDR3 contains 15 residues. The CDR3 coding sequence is TGCAGTGCTAGTGGGGACGCCGGTCGAGAGGAGACCCAGTACTTC. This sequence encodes CSASGDAGREETQYF.

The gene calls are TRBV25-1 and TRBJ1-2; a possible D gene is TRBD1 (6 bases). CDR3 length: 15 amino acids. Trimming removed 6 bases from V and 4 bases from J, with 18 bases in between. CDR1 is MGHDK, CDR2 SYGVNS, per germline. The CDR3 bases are TGTGCCAGCAGGGGCGTCGCGGGGGCTAGCTATGGCTACACCTTC. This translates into CASRGVAGASYGYTF.

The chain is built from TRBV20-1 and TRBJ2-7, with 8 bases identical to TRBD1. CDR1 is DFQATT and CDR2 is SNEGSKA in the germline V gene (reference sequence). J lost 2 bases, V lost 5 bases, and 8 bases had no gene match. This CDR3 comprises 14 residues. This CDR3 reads CSAPLRQGTYEQYF. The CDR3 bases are TGCAGTGCTCCGCTACGACAGGGGACCTACGAGCAGTACTTC.

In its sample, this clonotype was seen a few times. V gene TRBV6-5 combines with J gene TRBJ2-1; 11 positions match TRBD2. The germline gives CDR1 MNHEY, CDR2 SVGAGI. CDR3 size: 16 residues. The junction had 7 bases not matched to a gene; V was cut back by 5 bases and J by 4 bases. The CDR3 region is CASSPLAGGWYNEQFF. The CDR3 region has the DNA TGTGCCAGCAGTCCCTTAGCGGGGGGGTGGTACAATGAGCAGTTCTTC.

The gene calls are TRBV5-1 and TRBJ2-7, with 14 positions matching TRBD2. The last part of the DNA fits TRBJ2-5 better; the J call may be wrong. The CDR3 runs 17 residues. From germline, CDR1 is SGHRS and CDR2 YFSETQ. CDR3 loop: CASSSSGTSGRRETQYF. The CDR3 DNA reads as TGCGCCAGCAGCTCCTCCGGGACTAGCGGGAGACGAGAGACCCAGTACTTC.